This is a list of T cell receptor beta chains from one sample in a study of blood T cells in healthy people across ages. MiXCR, applied by TCRdb to the 5' RACE reads, yields one record per CDR3 protein. The sample gives roughly 1,500,000 distinct CDR3 sequences, 42% of which show up once; roughly 7.7% is in the top ten. The sequenced sample consisted of blood. The receptors originated from a young woman in good health. Both conserved end residues are part of each CDR3.

v_call	j_call	cdr3_aa
TRBV24-1	TRBJ2-1	CATSDFGYNEQFF
TRBV20-1	TRBJ2-1	CSGSRENSYNEQFF
TRBV28	TRBJ2-5	CASSLWGTVLEETQYF
TRBV28	TRBJ2-5	CASSTLVYQETQYF
TRBV6-6	TRBJ2-1	CASSYSMGSGPYNEQFF
TRBV7-9	TRBJ1-3	CASSLRGVMSGNTIYF
TRBV24-1	TRBJ2-1	CATSGTGPGDYEQFF
TRBV18	TRBJ2-1	CASSQGLADYNERFF
TRBV6-5	TRBJ2-1	CASRINSDPNEQFF
TRBV20-1	TRBJ2-7	CSARDATRGRDEQYF
TRBV28	TRBJ2-7	CASSLRAGIHEQYF
TRBV29-1	TRBJ2-5	CSVDPPGFLETQYF
TRBV6-5	TRBJ2-3	CASSYLELAGTDTQYF
TRBV20-1	TRBJ2-2	CSAPPTGATGELFF
TRBV5-1	TRBJ2-7	CASSFGRGQVDEQYF
TRBV9	TRBJ2-1	CASSVELGSPTFSYNEQFF
TRBV7-9	TRBJ2-3	CASPNGVFTDTQYF
TRBV29-1	TRBJ2-1	CSEQTGSYNEQFF
TRBV7-2	TRBJ2-7	CASSLGNRGVYEQYF
TRBV5-1	TRBJ2-3	CASSLSGTSGGSIDTQYF
TRBV5-6	TRBJ2-7	CASSLSGTIYYEQYF
TRBV9	TRBJ2-2	CASRPTSGRTGELFF
TRBV11-2	TRBJ2-1	CASSLGTIYNEQFF
TRBV20-1	TRBJ2-3	CSAREVQTDTQYF
TRBV20-1	TRBJ1-2	CSARDLETGGYGYTF
TRBV7-9	TRBJ2-3	CASRYTPDTQYF
TRBV6-5	TRBJ2-1	CASSYPTVGSGSTHEQFF
TRBV9	TRBJ2-5	CASSVAGRPQETQYF
TRBV29-1	TRBJ2-5	CSVVRLDAQETQYF
TRBV20-1	TRBJ1-6	CRNRGNSPLHF
TRBV3-1	TRBJ1-2	CASSQDPGLYGYTF
TRBV21-1	TRBJ2-7	CAPGPSYEQYF
TRBV24-1	TRBJ2-3	CATSDLAGPSTDTQYF
TRBV7-2	TRBJ1-5	CASSLTSGGPYSNQPQHF
TRBV6-2/TRBV6-3	TRBJ1-5	CASTPAGTLSQPQHF
TRBV7-2	NA	CASSLWGENSYEQYF
TRBV6-5	TRBJ2-7	CASSYSTGYYEQYF
TRBV7-8	TRBJ2-1	CASRSLYGGGYNEQFF
TRBV7-2	TRBJ2-3	CASSLEGRTGSDTQYF
TRBV5-6	TRBJ1-6	CASSFRTGKLYNSPLHF
TRBV7-9	TRBJ1-3	CASSPFEGTGNTIYF
TRBV7-6	TRBJ2-7	CASSVLAGDYEQYF
TRBV12-3/TRBV12-4	TRBJ2-1	CASSFTALGQITSYNEQFF
TRBV12-3/TRBV12-4	TRBJ2-1	CASSFKGGRTVKEQFF
TRBV29-1	TRBJ2-7	CSGGGSPPEQYF
TRBV11-3	TRBJ2-5	CASSLVSSLGEQYF
TRBV20-1	TRBJ2-7	CSASSDTYEQYF
TRBV9	NA	CASSVAGGGQPQYF
TRBV2	TRBJ2-1	CASLRGAPYNEQFF
TRBV20-1	TRBJ1-2	CSATPGGSEGYTF
TRBV20-1	TRBJ1-1	CSAILRGGNTEAFF
TRBV28	NA	CASTPPSREHEQYF
TRBV11-2	TRBJ1-2	CASSSTPILEEANYGYTF
TRBV12-3/TRBV12-4	TRBJ2-3	CASSSGLAGLSDTQYF
TRBV25-1	TRBJ2-2	CASSEYFQEYTGELFF
TRBV27	TRBJ2-5	CASRAGTTSPQYF
TRBV20-1	TRBJ2-1	CSARPSSGGHNEQFF